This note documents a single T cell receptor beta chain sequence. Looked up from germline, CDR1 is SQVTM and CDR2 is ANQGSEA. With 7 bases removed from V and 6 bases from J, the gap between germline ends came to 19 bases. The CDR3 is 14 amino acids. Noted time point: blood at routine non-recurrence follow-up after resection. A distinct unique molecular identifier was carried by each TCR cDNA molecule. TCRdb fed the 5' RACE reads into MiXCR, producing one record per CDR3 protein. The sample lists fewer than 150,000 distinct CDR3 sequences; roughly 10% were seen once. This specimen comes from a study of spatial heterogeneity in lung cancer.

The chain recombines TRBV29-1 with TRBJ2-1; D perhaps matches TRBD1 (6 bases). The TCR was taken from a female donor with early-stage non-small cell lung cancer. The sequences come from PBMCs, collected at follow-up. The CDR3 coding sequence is TGCAGCGACCTAAGGGAGACAGGCTTCAATGAGCAGTTCTTC. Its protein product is CSDLRETGFNEQFF.